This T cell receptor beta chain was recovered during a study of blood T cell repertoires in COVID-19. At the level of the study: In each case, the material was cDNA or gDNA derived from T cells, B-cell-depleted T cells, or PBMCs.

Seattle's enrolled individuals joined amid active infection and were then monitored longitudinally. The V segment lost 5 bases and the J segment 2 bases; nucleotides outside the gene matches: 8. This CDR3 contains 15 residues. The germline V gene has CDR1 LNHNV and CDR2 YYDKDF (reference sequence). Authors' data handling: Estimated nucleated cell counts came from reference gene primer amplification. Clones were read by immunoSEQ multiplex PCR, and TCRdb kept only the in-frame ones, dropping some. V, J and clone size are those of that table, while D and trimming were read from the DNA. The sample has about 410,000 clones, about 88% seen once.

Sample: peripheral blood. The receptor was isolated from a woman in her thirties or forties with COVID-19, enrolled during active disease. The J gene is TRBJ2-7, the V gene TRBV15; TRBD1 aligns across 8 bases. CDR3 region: CATSVETGVAYEQYF. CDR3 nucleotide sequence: TGTGCCACCAGCGTGGAGACAGGGGTGGCCTACGAGCAGTACTTC.